The present T cell receptor beta chain was sequenced within a study of T cells in Graves' hyperthyroidism and ophthalmopathy. RNA transcripts were the template for amplifying TCR beta CDR3 regions. First-round RT-PCR with HTBI primers amplified the TCR CDR3 region. MiXCR was run by TCRdb on the multiplex PCR reads, yielding one entry per CDR3 protein. The sample yields about 410,000 distinct CDR3 sequences, approximately 14% seen once. For this clonotype: The antigen remains unidentified.

This CDR3 region has 16 residues. Germline V gene data show CDR1 as MNHEY and CDR2 as SMNVEV (reference sequence). V lost 8 bases, J lost 3 bases, and 13 bases stayed unmatched. Findings of the study overall: Also found in blood were most expanded thyroid clonotypes above 0.001.

Patients affected by ophthalmopathy presented a Clinical Activity Score of at least 3, a NOSPECS grade of at least 4, and disease duration below 3 months. Used for diagnoses were clinical symptoms, serum thyroxine and TRAb, thyroid ultrasound and orbital computed tomography. Fresh peripheral blood, roughly 10 ml, was the source of the PBMCs. The V call is TRBV27, the J call TRBJ2-3; 8 bases are shared with TRBD2. The sequencing sample was made of blood. This receptor was identified in a man between 18 and 29 years old with Graves' ophthalmopathy. In DNA form, the CDR3 reads TGTGCCAGCGGCTTCGGACTAGCTGGAATAACAGATACGCAGTATTTT. Residues: CASGFGLAGITDTQYF.